The 18 T cell receptor beta chains below all came from one sample that was sequenced in a study of T-cell memory formation after mild COVID-19 (dated by TCRdb to the early 2020s). Receptor amplification or capture employed 5' RACE. The sequencing machine was an Illumina NovaSeq 6000. TCRdb reprocessed the public reads (quality trimming at Q25 with fastp, clone calling with MiXCR) and kept in-frame beta chains. When rows share a CDR3 protein, they turn into one entry using the most common DNA and genes. The table for this sample lists around 500,000 distinct CDR3 sequences; 18% of them were counted only once. Around 12% of the sample goes to the ten largest clones. The sample taken for sequencing was PBMCs or a T cell subset sorted from them (not recorded which). The receptors were gathered from an adult woman who had mild COVID-19 (a few samples of this study predate the infection). The sample titles of this study are shuffled in the database, so cell type and time point are left out; the donor was told from shared clones.

The V call is TRBV7-2, the J call TRBJ1-3; TRBD1 aligns across 8 bases. The CDR3 has 15 amino acids. Per the germline V gene, CDR1 is SGHTA and CDR2 is FQGNSA. J was trimmed by 2 bases and V by 7 bases; bases with no gene match: 7. Here the CDR3 reads CASTPGQVTGNTIYF. CDR3 nucleotide sequence: TGTGCCAGCACCCCGGGACAGGTCACTGGAAACACCATATATTTT.

This clonotype occurred many times. The rearrangement joins TRBV29-1 to TRBJ2-1; 12 bases are a match to TRBD2. This CDR3 is built from 16 residues. J was trimmed by 1 base and V by 7 bases; bases with no gene match: 8. The germline V gene encodes CDR1 SQVTM and CDR2 ANQGSEA. This CDR3 reads CSARTSGMPSYNEQFF. DNA for the CDR3: TGCAGCGCTAGGACTAGCGGGATGCCTTCCTACAATGAGCAGTTCTTC.

This clonotype was found a few times. This chain links TRBV5-1 with TRBJ1-1; 7 nucleotides align to TRBD1. The CDR3 is 12 residues long. V was clipped by 1 base and J by 10 bases; unmatched bases: 4. Germline lookup yields CDR1 SGHRS and CDR2 YFSETQ. The CDR3 DNA reads as TGCGCCAGCAGCTTGACAGGGGAGGGAGCTTTCTTT. It translates to CASSLTGEGAFF.

This clonotype occurred a few times. The chain links TRBV7-8 to TRBJ2-7; perhaps D is TRBD1 or TRBD2 (6 bases each). Germline V gene data show CDR1 as SGHVS and CDR2 as FQNEAQ. There are 15 residues in the CDR3. V was cut by 0 bases and J by 4 bases, with 13 bases left in between. The CDR3 reads CASSLAEGHIYEQYF. The CDR3 DNA follows: TGTGCCAGCAGCTTAGCGGAGGGACACATATACGAGCAGTACTTC.

A word on this clonotype: At one of its ends the junction is not consistent with the germline gene, which may arise from a read error. The CDR3 DNA follows: TGTGCCAGCAGCTTAGCTGGTAGCGGGAATCCTTACTCCTACGATCAGTACTTC. This translates into CASSLAGSGNPYSYDQYF. V and J are TRBV7-6 and TRBJ2-7; 8 nucleotides line up with TRBD2. The CDR3 consists of 18 residues. CDR1 and CDR2 (germline): SGHVS, FNYEAQ.

The sample holds one count of this clonotype. This rearrangement joins TRBV27 to TRBJ2-1; a possible D gene is TRBD2 (5 bases). CDR1 and CDR2 from the germline V gene are MNHEY and SMNVEV (reference sequence). Trimming took 6 bases from V and 1 from J, leaving 16 bases between them. The CDR3 runs to 16 residues. CDR3 sequence (DNA): TGTGCCAGCAGCCTACTACGGACTCCTTCCTACAATGAGCAGTTCTTC. This sequence encodes CASSLLRTPSYNEQFF.

The genes are TRBV4-1 and TRBJ2-5; a possible D gene is TRBD2 (6 bases). Per germline, CDR1 MGHRA and CDR2 YSYEKL. The ends were cut back, 0 bases at V and 4 bases at J, with 12 bases in the middle. The CDR3 runs 15 residues. Written as DNA, the CDR3 is TGCGCCAGCAGCCAAGATACCGGGGGAGTAGAGACCCAGTACTTC. It translates to CASSQDTGGVETQYF.

This clonotype appeared a few times. The chain joins TRBV5-1 to TRBJ1-1; no definite D call. V was trimmed by 4 bases and J by 1 base, leaving 11 bases between them. This CDR3 spans 14 amino acids. The germline gives CDR1 SGHRS, CDR2 YFSETQ. The CDR3 protein is CASSQELGNTEAFF. The CDR3 nucleotides are TGCGCCAGCAGCCAAGAACTGGGGAACACTGAAGCTTTCTTT.

CDR3 sequence (DNA): TGCAGTGCTAGAGGCCAGGGTGACACCGGGGAGCTGTTTTTT. Amino acid sequence: CSARGQGDTGELFF. The chain links TRBV20-1 to TRBJ2-2, with D possibly matching TRBD1 (5 bases). The CDR3 totals 14 residues. Germline lookup yields CDR1 DFQATT and CDR2 SNEGSKA (reference sequence). V lost 1 base, J lost 3 bases, and 9 bases lay in between.

The chain uses TRBV7-9 and TRBJ2-1; D is perhaps TRBD1 (5 bases). With 1 base removed from V and 7 bases from J, the gap between germline ends came to 8 bases. The CDR3 contains 13 residues. Looked up from germline, CDR1 is SEHNR and CDR2 is FQNEAQ (reference sequence). Here the CDR3 reads CASSLVTVNEQFF. DNA of the CDR3: TGTGCCAGCAGCTTAGTGACAGTTAATGAGCAGTTCTTC.

This clonotype was seen more than once but under ten times. This sequence joins TRBV20-1 and TRBJ2-1, with unresolved D. The CDR3 is made up of 15 amino acids. CDR1 DFQATT and CDR2 SNEGSKA come from the germline V gene (reference sequence). V was cut by 6 bases and J by 0 bases, with 15 bases left in between. CDR3 residues: CSAYQGHRSYNEQFF. The CDR3 DNA reads as TGCAGTGCCTACCAAGGGCACCGCTCCTACAATGAGCAGTTCTTC.

The V gene is TRBV7-3, the J gene TRBJ2-1; D gene unclear. Germline V gene sequence: CDR1 SGHTA, CDR2 FQGTGA. CDR3 size: 13 residues. V was cut by 4 bases and J by 4 bases, with 8 bases left in between. CDR3 coding DNA: TGTGCCAGCAGCTCCTCTCATTACAATGAGCAGTTCTTC. This encodes CASSSSHYNEQFF.

Here the CDR3 DNA reads TGTGCCAGCAGCTCATGGGGCGACAGGGGGTACGAGCAGTACTTC. Its translation: CASSSWGDRGYEQYF. The rearrangement joins TRBV11-2 to TRBJ2-7, with 9 nucleotides matching TRBD1. Germline trimming cut 4 bases from V and 4 bases from J; bases unmatched to any gene: 8. The CDR3 sequence is 15 residues long. CDR1 and CDR2 from the germline V gene are SGHAT and FQNNGV.

The V and J genes are TRBV19 and TRBJ2-7, with 11 bases lining up with TRBD2. Germline V gene data show CDR1 as LNHDA and CDR2 as SQIVND (reference sequence). The CDR3 is 14 amino acids. V was clipped by 9 bases and J by 0 bases; unmatched bases: 4. In nucleotides, the CDR3 is TGTGCCAGCCAGACTAGCGGGAACTCCTACGAGCAGTACTTC. It specifies CASQTSGNSYEQYF.

This clonotype was counted a few times. This rearrangement joins TRBV5-1 to TRBJ2-6; D remains unclear. In germline, CDR1 is SGHRS, CDR2 YFSETQ. CDR3 length equals 14 residues. V was pared by 4 bases and J by 6 bases, with 11 bases between. This CDR3 reads CASSPVAPANVLTF. CDR3 in DNA: TGCGCCAGCAGCCCCGTGGCCCCGGCCAACGTCCTGACTTTC.

The chain employs TRBV20-1 and TRBJ1-5; perhaps TRBD1 as D (5 bases). V lost 3 bases, J lost 4 bases, and 16 bases lay in between. The V gene's germline CDR1 is DFQATT and CDR2 SNEGSKA (reference sequence). This CDR3 comprises 15 residues. CDR3 amino acids: CSASPGQYLNQPQHF. In nucleotides, the CDR3 is TGCAGTGCTAGCCCTGGACAATACCTAAATCAGCCCCAGCATTTT.

This clonotype has just a few counts. The chain joins TRBV27 to TRBJ2-7; possibly TRBD2 for D (6 bases). The V gene lost 5 bases and the J gene lost 7 bases, with 9 bases spanning the gap. The CDR3 consists of 11 residues. CDR1 MNHEY and CDR2 SMNVEV come from the germline V gene (reference sequence). The CDR3 is CASSGGFEQYF. In DNA form, the CDR3 reads TGTGCCAGCAGTGGGGGGTTTGAGCAGTACTTC.

The chain uses TRBV5-1 and TRBJ1-2, with a tentative D call TRBD1 (5 bases). This CDR3 contains 13 residues. Germline lookup yields CDR1 SGHRS and CDR2 YFSETQ. Trimming removed 4 bases from V and 8 bases from J, with 15 bases in between. This CDR3 is CASSPRGGVGYTF. As DNA, the CDR3 is TGCGCCAGCAGCCCGAGGGGAGGGGTCGGCTACACCTTC.